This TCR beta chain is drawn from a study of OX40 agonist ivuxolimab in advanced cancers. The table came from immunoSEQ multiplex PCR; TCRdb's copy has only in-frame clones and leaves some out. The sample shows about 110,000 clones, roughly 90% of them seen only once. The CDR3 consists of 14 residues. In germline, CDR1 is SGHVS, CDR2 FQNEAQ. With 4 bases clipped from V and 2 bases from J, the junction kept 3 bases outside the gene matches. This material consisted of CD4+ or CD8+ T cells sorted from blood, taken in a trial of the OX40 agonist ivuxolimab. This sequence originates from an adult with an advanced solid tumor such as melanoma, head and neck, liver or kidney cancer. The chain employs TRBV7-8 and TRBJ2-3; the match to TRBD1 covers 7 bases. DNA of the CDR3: TGTGCCAGCAGCTCAGGGGGAACCACAGATACGCAGTATTTT. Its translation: CASSSGGTTDTQYF.